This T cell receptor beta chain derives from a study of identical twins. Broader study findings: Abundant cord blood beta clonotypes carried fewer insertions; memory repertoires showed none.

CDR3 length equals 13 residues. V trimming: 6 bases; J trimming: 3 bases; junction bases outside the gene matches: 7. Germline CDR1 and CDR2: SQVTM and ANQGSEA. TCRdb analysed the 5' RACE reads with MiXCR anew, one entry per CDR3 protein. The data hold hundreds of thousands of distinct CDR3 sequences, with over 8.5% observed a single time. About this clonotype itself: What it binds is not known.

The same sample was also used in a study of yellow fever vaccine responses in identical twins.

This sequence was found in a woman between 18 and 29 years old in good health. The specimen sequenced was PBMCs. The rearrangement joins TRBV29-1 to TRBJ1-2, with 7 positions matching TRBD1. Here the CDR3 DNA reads TGCAGCGTCTGGGGAGGGGGCCACTATGGCTACACCTTC. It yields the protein CSVWGGGHYGYTF.